This T cell receptor beta chain is from a study of beta chain features in type 1 diabetes (dated by TCRdb to the late 2010s). Turning to the overall study: No differences in mean age, gender distribution, total cell number or subset yield were found between patients and healthy donors. A total of some 100,000,000 sorted cells were examined across all samples, and the number of cells per subset was strongly correlated with RNA yield. In the study, recently diagnosed type 1 diabetes patients and matched healthy donors were compared on the TCRB repertoires of their sorted circulating CD4+ T cell subsets. Naive and central memory subsets were obtained from all 30 or so donors, but regulatory and stem cell-like memory subsets were isolated from only 8 patients and roughly 8 healthy donors.

The investigation overall reported the following: Because cDNA was sequenced instead of genomic DNA, highly expressing activated cells could be over-represented, though the groups showed no difference in activation or CD3 levels. Because small numbers of individuals were included in the HLA sub-analyses, any influence of HLA type on TCRB rearrangement was left unresolved. Naive, central memory and regulatory TCRB repertoires appeared to be more similar among patients than among healthy donors. At VDJ recombination sites, type 1 diabetes patients had fewer insertions and more deleted nucleotides, which implies abnormalities in thymic rearrangement. Shorter templates might have been favored by PCR, but patient and control samples were amplified and corrected together, so both groups would have been affected equally by any skew. In all four CD4+ subsets, TCRB CDR3 length was moderately but significantly shorter in type 1 diabetes patients.

Points on this clone: The clone's antigen remains unknown. No much larger clone exists at a distance of one base, and base qualities are not known.

The CDR3, from cysteine to phenylalanine, totals 15 residues. Only the CDR3 DNA stays, 45 bases, in frame from base 1. The germline V gene (reference sequence) provides CDR1 MNHEY and CDR2 SMNVEV. Trimming at the junction amounts to 6 bases on V and 3 bases on J, and the germline ends lie 15 bases apart. The High Capacity cDNA Reverse Transcription Kit was used to reverse transcribe all of the isolated RNA, meaning that expressed TCRB transcripts were what got sequenced. Deep immunoSEQ sequencing was performed on naive, central memory and regulatory T cell samples, with an average of roughly 3.3 million total reads per sample. Sorted cells were lysed in RLT buffer, and RNA was extracted using DNase-treated RNeasy Micro or Mini kits according to cell number. To prevent cross-contamination, each cell subset was processed individually, whereas patient and healthy donor samples were processed jointly. The immunoSEQ multiplex PCR was used to amplify TCRB sequences from cDNA, generating 87-bp fragments that spanned the CDR3 region. Amplicons were sequenced on the Illumina HiSeq platform. As for how the authors treated the data: PCR bias was computationally corrected using synthetic template baselines, reads within Hamming distance 2 were collapsed, and singletons that could not be merged were discarded. Reads were aligned against IMGT to assign V, D and J genes, CDR3 length and insertions or deletions at six rearrangement sites. Within each subset, clonotype counts were normalized to sorted cell number, after which true diversity and Gini coefficients were computed with the tcR R package. The overlap coefficient, calculated on TCRB nucleotide sequences, was used to measure repertoire sharing. Out-of-frame TCRB sequences from naive cells were analyzed to stand in for the pre-selection repertoire. Imported from immuneACCESS, the table was reduced by TCRdb to in-frame sequences with V and J called. These copies leave out some clones; in studies compared against another copy, an unresolved V gene accounts for under half, and the cause of the remainder is not known. The V and J calls and the clone size are those of that table, but D and trimming were determined from the DNA. In all, the sample holds about half a million clones, and approximately 30% of those were seen once. The ten largest make up roughly 0.066% of the sample.

Each donor gave one peripheral blood draw, averaging roughly 100 mL, which was collected into heparinised tubes. A BD FACSAria II and a panel including CD45RO, CCR7, CD25, CD127, CD95 and CD27 were used to sort naive, central memory, regulatory and stem cell-like memory CD4+ T cells. A purity above 98% was achieved for all sorted populations. PBMCs were separated immediately by Lymphoprep density gradient centrifugation and were stained directly, without being cultured. So that batch effects would be minimized, each experiment stained and sorted samples in pairs, pairing one healthy donor with one patient.

The sequencing input was naive CD4+ T cells from blood. The cell subset or site label here, explained by the study, means: true naive CD4+ T cells. The TCR originated in a man aged 18-30 years in good health. The rearrangement joined TRBV27 to TRBJ2-1; the D gene lacks a confident call. The DNA sequence is TGTGCCAGCAGGGCGACTCTGCGATTCTACAATGAGCAGTTCTTC. The resulting protein is CASRATLRFYNEQFF.